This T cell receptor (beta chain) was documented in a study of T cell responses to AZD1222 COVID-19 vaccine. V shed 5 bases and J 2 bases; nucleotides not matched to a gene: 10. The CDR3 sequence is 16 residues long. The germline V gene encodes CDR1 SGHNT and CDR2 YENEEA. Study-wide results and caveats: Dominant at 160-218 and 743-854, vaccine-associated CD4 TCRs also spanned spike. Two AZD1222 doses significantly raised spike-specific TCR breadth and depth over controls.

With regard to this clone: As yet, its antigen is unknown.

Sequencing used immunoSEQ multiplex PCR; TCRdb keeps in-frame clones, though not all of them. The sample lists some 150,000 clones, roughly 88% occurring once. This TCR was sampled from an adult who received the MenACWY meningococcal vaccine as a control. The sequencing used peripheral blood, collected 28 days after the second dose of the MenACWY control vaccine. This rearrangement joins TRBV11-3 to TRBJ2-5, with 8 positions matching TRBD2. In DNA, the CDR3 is TGTGCCAGCAGCAGGGGGGAGACTAGCGTTCAAGAGACCCAGTACTTC. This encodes CASSRGETSVQETQYF.